The source of this TCR beta chain is a study of a mutant IDH1 vaccine in newly diagnosed glioma. In the study overall: With temozolomide cycles, or 4-6 weeks after radiotherapy alone, vaccination was started. The week-35 safety follow-up was V12, and the week-47 study end was V13.

The CDR3 covers 16 residues. V lost 2 bases and J lost 0, with 14 bases in between. Germline V CDR1 and CDR2: KGHSH, LQKENI. Points on this clone: The antigen is unknown.

The repertoire was sequenced with immunoSEQ multiplex PCR; TCRdb's copy has only in-frame clones and lacks some. In the table there are tens of thousands of clones, approximately 90% of which are singletons. Study-level results: Pseudoprogression looked unconnected to shifts in top peripheral T cell clonotypes.

Noted time point: week 35, safety follow-up. One vaccine dose held 300 ug of mutant IDH1 20-mer peptide and came with topical imiquimod. Scheduled for weeks 1, 3, 5, 7, 11, 15, 19 and 23, eight vaccinations were given to patients. The sequence was collected from a man aged 35-49 years with glioma. The sequencing here drew on PBMCs, taken from a glioma patient whose treatment included an IDH1 peptide vaccine. The chain carries TRBV18 and TRBJ2-7, with D unclear. The DNA of the CDR3 is TGTGCCAGCTCACCAAGGCGGCAGATCGACTCCTACGAGCAGTACTTC. Amino acids: CASSPRRQIDSYEQYF.